The present TCR beta chain was sequenced within a study of identical twins. Study-level findings and limits: Beta out-of-frame sequences showed weaker excess sharing between twins. Low generation probability was overrepresented in out-of-frame alpha sequences shared by twins.

From the 5' RACE reads, TCRdb called clonotypes with MiXCR, one entry per CDR3 protein. The data contain approximately 410,000 distinct CDR3 sequences, less than 20% of them singletons. Many counts were recorded for this clonotype. Its antigen is as yet unknown. Material: naive T cells sorted from blood. The receptor was isolated from a middle-aged man in good health.

The CDR3 nucleotides read TGCGCCAGCAGCCAAGATCGCCTAGCGGGGCACACAATGGCAGATACGCAGTATTTT. Its translation: CASSQDRLAGHTMADTQYF. The rearrangement links TRBV4-3 to TRBJ2-3; TRBD2 agrees at 9 bases. The CDR3 is 19 residues long. The germline V gene has CDR1 LGHNA and CDR2 YSLEER. Trimming took 0 bases from V and 4 from J; bases not matched to a gene: 14.